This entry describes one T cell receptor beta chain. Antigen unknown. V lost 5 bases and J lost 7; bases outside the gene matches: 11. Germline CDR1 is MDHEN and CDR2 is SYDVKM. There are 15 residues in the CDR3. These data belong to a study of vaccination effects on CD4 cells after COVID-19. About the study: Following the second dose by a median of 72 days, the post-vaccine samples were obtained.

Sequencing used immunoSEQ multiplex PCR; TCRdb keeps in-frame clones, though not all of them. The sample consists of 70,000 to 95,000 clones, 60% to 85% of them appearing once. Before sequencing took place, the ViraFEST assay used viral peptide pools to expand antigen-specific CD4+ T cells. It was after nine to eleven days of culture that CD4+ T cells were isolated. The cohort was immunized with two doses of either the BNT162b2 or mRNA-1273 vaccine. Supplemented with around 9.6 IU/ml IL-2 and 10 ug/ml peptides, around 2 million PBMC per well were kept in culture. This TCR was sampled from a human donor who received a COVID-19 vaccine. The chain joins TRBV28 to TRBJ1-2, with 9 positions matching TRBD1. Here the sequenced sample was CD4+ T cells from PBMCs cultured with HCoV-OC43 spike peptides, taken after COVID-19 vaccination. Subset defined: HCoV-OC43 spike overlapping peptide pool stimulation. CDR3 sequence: CASSTPGQGESGYTF. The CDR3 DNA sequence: TGTGCCAGCAGTACTCCGGGACAGGGAGAGAGTGGCTACACCTTC.